Presented here are 17 T cell receptor beta chains from one specimen sequenced in a study of blood T cell repertoires in COVID-19. Libraries were prepared by immunoSEQ multiplex PCR; TCRdb keeps only in-frame clonotypes and omits some of them. Found here are around 130,000 clones, roughly 91% of them singletons; the top ten hold roughly a sixth. Specimen: peripheral blood. Receptors originate from a man aged 50-60 years with active or convalescent COVID-19.

The chain couples TRBV5-8 to TRBJ2-2; 7 bases map to TRBD2. The germline gives CDR1 SGHTS, CDR2 YDEGEE. With V trimmed by 4 bases and J by 3 bases, 6 bases remained unmatched. The CDR3 covers 15 residues. The CDR3 DNA is TGTGCCAGCAGCACCGGGACTACCTACACCGGGGAGCTGTTTTTT. This gives the protein CASSTGTTYTGELFF.

V gene TRBV19 combines with J gene TRBJ2-7; 11 bases map to TRBD1. This CDR3 has 14 residues. Germline V lookup: CDR1 LNHDA, CDR2 SQIVND (reference sequence). J lost 7 bases, V lost 5 bases, and 7 bases had no gene match. CDR3 residues: CASSAGTGGPEQYF. The DNA for the CDR3 is TGTGCCAGTAGTGCCGGGACAGGGGGGCCGGAGCAGTACTTC.

The J gene is TRBJ1-1, the V gene TRBV28; 8 bases match TRBD1. Trimming removed 10 bases from V and 2 bases from J; junction bases left unmatched: 6. The germline CDR1 and CDR2 sequences are MDHEN and SYDVKM. The CDR3 loop spans 13 amino acids. CDR3 coding DNA: TGTGCCACAACGACAGGGGAAAACACTGAAGCTTTCTTT. Protein product: CATTTGENTEAFF.

The chain couples TRBV18 to TRBJ2-7; 8 bases are a match to TRBD1. Germline CDR1 KGHSH, CDR2 LQKENI. CDR3 size: 16 residues. With 3 bases clipped from V and 1 base from J, the junction kept 8 bases outside the gene matches. CDR3 region: CASSPDTGGISYEQYF. In nucleotides, the CDR3 is TGTGCCAGCTCACCTGACACAGGGGGGATATCCTACGAGCAGTACTTC.

This clone has only one observation. This chain joins TRBV7-9 and TRBJ1-5; TRBD1 matches 8 bases. The germline V gene has CDR1 SEHNR and CDR2 FQNEAQ (reference sequence). The CDR3 covers 19 residues. The junction had 22 bases not matched to a gene; V was cut back by 10 bases and J by 2 bases. Written as DNA, the CDR3 is TGTGCCACCCAGCAGGGGCGGACAGGGCCTACGTTCTGCAATCAGCCCCAGCATTTT. Translating it yields CATQQGRTGPTFCNQPQHF. Full variable domain (rest looked up from reference TRBV7-9 and TRBJ1-5): DTGVSQNPRHKITKRGQNVTFRCDPISEHNRLYWYRQTLGQGPEFLTYFQNEAQLEKSRLLSDRFSAERPKGSFSTLEIQRTEQGDSAMYLCATQQGRTGPTFCNQPQHFGDGTRLSIL.

The chain joins TRBV6-5 to TRBJ1-2, with a weak D call TRBD1 (5 bases). The CDR3 totals 13 residues. Looked up from germline, CDR1 is MNHEY and CDR2 is SVGAGI. The V end lost 1 base, the J end lost 4 bases, and 7 bases lay between the germline ends. The DNA of the CDR3 is TGTGCCAGCAGTTACTACAGGTCCTATGGCTACACCTTC. The encoded protein is CASSYYRSYGYTF.

The chain combines TRBV20-1 with TRBJ1-1, with D hard to call. With 6 bases removed from V and 2 bases from J, the gap between germline ends came to 7 bases. The CDR3 runs to 11 residues. Germline V gives CDR1 DFQATT, CDR2 SNEGSKA (reference sequence). The DNA for the CDR3 is TGCAGTGCAGCGGCAAACACTGAAGCTTTCTTT. Translating it yields CSAAANTEAFF.

The V call is TRBV5-1, the J call TRBJ2-2; possibly TRBD1 for D (5 bases). With 4 bases removed from V and 1 base from J, the gap between germline ends came to 8 bases. Germline-derived CDR1 and CDR2 are SGHRS and YFSETQ. This CDR3 is 14 amino acids long. The CDR3 DNA follows: TGCGCCAGCAGCCCTACAGGGAACACCGGGGAGCTGTTTTTT. Residues: CASSPTGNTGELFF.

The V gene is TRBV30, the J gene TRBJ2-2; D ambiguous. The CDR3 is made up of 13 amino acids. Trimming pared 3 bases from V and 4 bases from J, leaving 9 bases between. CDR1 and CDR2 (germline): GTSNPN, SVGIG (reference sequence). This chain's CDR3 is CAWSALVTGELFF. DNA of the CDR3: TGTGCCTGGAGCGCGCTAGTCACCGGGGAGCTGTTTTTT.

The chain carries TRBV9 and TRBJ2-2; maybe TRBD2 (6 bases). CDR1 and CDR2 (germline): SGDLS, YYNGEE. The CDR3 length is 16 residues. Between the trimmed V and J ends, which lost 0 bases and 4 bases, there was a span of 13 bases. The CDR3 sequence: CASSVAGRGRTGELFF. The CDR3 DNA reads as TGTGCCAGCAGCGTAGCGGGGCGGGGACGCACCGGGGAGCTGTTTTTT.

This clone was seen a single time. J is TRBJ2-2 and V is TRBV18, with D maybe TRBD1 (5 bases). The germline CDR1 and CDR2 sequences are KGHSH and LQKENI. Trimming removed 0 bases at V and 5 bases at J, with 16 bases between. This CDR3 spans 17 amino acids. The CDR3 DNA is TGTGCCAGCTCACCACCTCTCAGGGTTGGAACGACCGGGGAGCTGTTTTTT. It translates to CASSPPLRVGTTGELFF.

The chain uses TRBV19 and TRBJ1-5; D possibly corresponds to TRBD1 (6 bases). Trimming shortened V by 7 bases and J by 6 bases, and 13 bases separated the two germline ends. Germline CDR1 reads LNHDA; CDR2 reads SQIVND (reference sequence). This CDR3 region has 13 residues. The CDR3 coding sequence is TGTGCCAGTAATAACAGGGTGGTTCAGCCCCAGCATTTT. This translates into CASNNRVVQPQHF.

The chain employs TRBV6-5 and TRBJ1-2; D unclear. The germline V gene has CDR1 MNHEY and CDR2 SVGAGI. This CDR3 comprises 13 residues. Trimming stripped 2 bases from V and 3 bases from J, with 7 bases between. In DNA form, the CDR3 reads TGTGCCAGCAGTTACAACGAGTACTATGGCTACACCTTC. This gives the protein CASSYNEYYGYTF.

The rearrangement joins TRBV2 to TRBJ2-5, with TRBD1 identical over 9 bases. V trimming: 7 bases; J trimming: 3 bases; junction bases outside the gene matches: 6. In germline, CDR1 is SNHLY, CDR2 FYNNEI. This CDR3 comprises 14 residues. CDR3 loop: CASKVDRGEETQYF. The CDR3 DNA follows: TGTGCCAGCAAGGTGGACAGGGGCGAAGAGACCCAGTACTTC.

This clone was detected ten times or more. The chain is built from TRBV12-3 or TRBV12-4 and TRBJ1-2; D is undetermined. The CDR3 has 12 residues. Trimming cost V 6 bases and J 6 bases, with 11 bases left between them. This chain's CDR3 is CASSRRVDGYTF. The DNA of the CDR3 is TGTGCCAGCAGCCGCCGAGTTGATGGCTACACCTTC.

This chain's CDR3 is CASSGVTWREGRETQYF. Here the CDR3 DNA reads TGCGCCAGCAGTGGGGTTACGTGGCGGGAGGGCCGGGAGACCCAGTACTTC. V and J are TRBV10-2 and TRBJ2-5; TRBD2 matches 9 bases. Germline V gene data show CDR1 as WSHSY and CDR2 as SAAADI. CDR3 length: 17 amino acids. V gave up 4 bases and J gave up 5 bases; unmatched junction bases: 14.

J is TRBJ1-6 and V is TRBV18, with D possibly matching TRBD1 (6 bases). The V and J ends lost 5 bases and 6 bases respectively, with 17 bases between them. The length of the CDR3 is 16 residues. Germline-derived CDR1 and CDR2 are KGHSH and LQKENI. The CDR3 DNA is TGTGCCAGCTCAGAGAGGCTCGACAGGCTTAATTCACCCCTCCACTTT. This sequence encodes CASSERLDRLNSPLHF.